This T cell receptor beta chain was captured by sequencing in a study of T cell responses to AZD1222 COVID-19 vaccine. Whole-study findings and limits: Most donors were white British and more were female, and clonal diversity was possibly underestimated.

Concerning this clone itself: What it binds is not known.

Clones were read by immunoSEQ multiplex PCR, and TCRdb kept only the in-frame ones, dropping some. Found here are about 150,000 clones, 80% to 90% of them singletons; the top ten hold about a tenth. The receptor was isolated from an adult who received the AZD1222 COVID-19 vaccine. Sequenced here: peripheral blood, sampled 28 days after the second AZD1222 dose.

The CDR3: CASSRGTGGALNYGYTF. CDR3 nucleotide sequence: TGTGCCAGCAGCCGAGGGACAGGGGGAGCCCTTAACTATGGCTACACCTTC. The chain recombines TRBV7-9 with TRBJ1-2, with 11 positions matching TRBD1. Germline CDR1 is SEHNR and CDR2 is FQNEAQ (reference sequence). Trimming took 5 bases from V and 1 from J; bases not matched to a gene: 9. This CDR3 contains 17 residues.